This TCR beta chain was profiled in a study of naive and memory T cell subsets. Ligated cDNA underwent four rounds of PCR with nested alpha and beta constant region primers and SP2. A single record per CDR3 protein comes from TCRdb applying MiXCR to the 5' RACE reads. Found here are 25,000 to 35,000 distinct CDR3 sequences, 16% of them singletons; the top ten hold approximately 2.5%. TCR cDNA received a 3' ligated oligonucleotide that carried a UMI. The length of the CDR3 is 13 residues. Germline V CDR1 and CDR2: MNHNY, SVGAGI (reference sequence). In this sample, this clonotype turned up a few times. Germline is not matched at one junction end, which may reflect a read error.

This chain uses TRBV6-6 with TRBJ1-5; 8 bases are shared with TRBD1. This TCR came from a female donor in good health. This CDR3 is CASSPGGNQPQHF. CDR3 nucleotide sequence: TGTGCCAGCAGTCCAGGGGGCAACCAGCCCCAGCATTTT.